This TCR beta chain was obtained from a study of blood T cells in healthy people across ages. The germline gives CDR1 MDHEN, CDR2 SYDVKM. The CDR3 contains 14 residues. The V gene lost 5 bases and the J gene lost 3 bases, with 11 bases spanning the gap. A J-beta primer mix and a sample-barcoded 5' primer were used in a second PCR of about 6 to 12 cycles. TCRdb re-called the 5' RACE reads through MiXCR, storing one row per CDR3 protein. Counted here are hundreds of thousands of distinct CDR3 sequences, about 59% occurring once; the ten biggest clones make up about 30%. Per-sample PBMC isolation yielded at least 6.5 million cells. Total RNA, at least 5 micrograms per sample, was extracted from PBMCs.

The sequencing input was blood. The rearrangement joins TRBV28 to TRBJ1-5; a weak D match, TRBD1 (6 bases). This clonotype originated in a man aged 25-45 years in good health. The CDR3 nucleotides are TGTGCCAGCAGTACCACAGGGAACAATCAGCCCCAGCATTTT. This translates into CASSTTGNNQPQHF.